The 26 T cell receptor beta chains below come from one sample, sequenced in a study of shared clonotypes between healthy human individuals. Profiled with immunoSEQ multiplex PCR; TCRdb holds only in-frame clones, not every one. Seen here are 2,100,000 or so clones, around 95% observed once, and the top ten hold around 0.13%. Sequencing was done on a sample of naive CD4+ T cells sorted from blood. The subset here: CD45RA+ positively selected. These receptors were obtained from a man aged 18 to 30 in good health.

The V gene is TRBV6-1, the J gene TRBJ2-7, with D possibly being TRBD2 (6 bases). V was cut by 0 bases and J by 7 bases, with 19 bases left in between. Germline V CDR1 and CDR2: MNHNS, SASEGT. The CDR3 is made up of 16 amino acids. The CDR3 DNA reads as TGTGCCAGCAGTGAAGCAGTTGTCAGGGAGGAAACTGAGCAGTACTTC. It yields the protein CASSEAVVREETEQYF.

In its sample, this clone was seen a few times. In DNA form, the CDR3 reads TGTGCCAGCAGCCGTTCCGGGGAGCTGTTTTTT. Translating gives CASSRSGELFF. J is TRBJ2-2 and V is TRBV2; D not resolved. Trimming left V 6 bases short and J 6 bases short, with 5 bases between. CDR1 and CDR2 from the germline V gene are SNHLY and FYNNEI. The CDR3 consists of 11 residues.

This chain connects TRBV5-1 to TRBJ1-1; D ambiguous. The CDR3 consists of 14 residues. V was clipped by 5 bases and J by 2 bases, with 13 bases between them. CDR1 is SGHRS, CDR2 YFSETQ, per germline. The CDR3 nucleotides are TGCGCCAGCAGTACAGTAGGGTCAAACACTGAAGCTTTCTTT. Translated, it gives CASSTVGSNTEAFF.

V is TRBV7-2 and J is TRBJ2-3, with D possibly TRBD2 on 5 matching bases. There are 16 residues in the CDR3. CDR1 is SGHTA and CDR2 is FQGNSA in the germline V gene. V was cut by 1 base and J by 1 base, with 12 bases left in between. CDR3 coding DNA: TGTGCCAGCAGCTTAGAGAGAGGGCATGGCACAGATACGCAGTATTTT. This encodes CASSLERGHGTDTQYF.

The chain combines TRBV6-6 with TRBJ1-3, with D uncertain. The CDR3 runs to 13 residues. Germline CDR1 and CDR2: MNHNY and SVGAGI (reference sequence). Between the trimmed V and J ends, which lost 2 bases and 4 bases, there was a span of 6 bases. CDR3 bases: TGTGCCAGCAGTTACACTGTCGGAAACACCATATATTTT. Protein product: CASSYTVGNTIYF.

V usage is TRBV30 and J usage is TRBJ2-7, with a weak D call TRBD1 (5 bases). V lost 1 base and J lost 2, with 6 bases in between. Germline V lookup: CDR1 GTSNPN, CDR2 SVGIG (reference sequence). The length of the CDR3 is 12 residues. The CDR3 DNA reads as TGTGCCTGGAGTGAGACAGCCTACGAGCAGTACTTC. As protein: CAWSETAYEQYF.

Written as DNA, the CDR3 is TGTGCCAGCAGCTTGTCGCTAGTGAACACTGAAGCTTTCTTT. Translated, it gives CASSLSLVNTEAFF. This chain uses TRBV5-6 with TRBJ1-1; D is ambiguous. The CDR3 spans 14 residues. Germline V gene sequence: CDR1 SGHDT, CDR2 YYEEEE. V gave up 1 base and J gave up 0 bases, with 7 bases separating them. Full variable domain (remainder filled in from reference TRBV5-6 and TRBJ1-1): DAGVTQSPTHLIKTRGQQVTLRCSPKSGHDTVSWYQQALGQGPQFIFQYYEEEERQRGNFPDRFSGHQFPNYSSELNVNALLLGDSALYLCASSLSLVNTEAFFGQGTRLTVV.

The chain couples TRBV4-3 to TRBJ2-5; D possibly corresponds to TRBD2 (6 bases). There are 13 residues in the CDR3. In germline, CDR1 is LGHNA, CDR2 YSLEER. The germline V and J ends were trimmed by 8 bases and 3 bases, with 13 bases remaining between them. CDR3 region: CASGREVKETQYF. The CDR3 region has the DNA TGCGCCAGCGGCAGGGAGGTGAAAGAGACCCAGTACTTC.

V gene TRBV19 combines with J gene TRBJ2-7, with D hard to call. The CDR3 spans 12 residues. Germline CDR1 and CDR2: LNHDA and SQIVND (reference sequence). The V end lost 6 bases, the J end lost 1 base, and 7 bases lay between the germline ends. The CDR3 protein is CASSSESYEQYF. As DNA, the CDR3 is TGTGCCAGTAGCTCCGAGTCCTACGAGCAGTACTTC.

The CDR3 loop reads CASSVGWSTEAFF. As DNA, the CDR3 is TGTGCCAGCAGCGTAGGGTGGAGCACTGAAGCTTTCTTT. V usage is TRBV11-2 and J usage is TRBJ1-1; D remains ambiguous. The CDR3 spans 13 residues. V gave up 5 bases and J gave up 4 bases, with 11 bases separating them. Looked up from germline, CDR1 is SGHAT and CDR2 is FQNNGV.

This clone was seen once. This rearrangement joins TRBV10-3 to TRBJ1-6; the match to TRBD1 covers 8 bases. Germline V gene sequence: CDR1 ENHRY, CDR2 SYGVKD. The CDR3 length is 15 residues. With 3 bases clipped from V and 5 bases from J, the junction kept 3 bases outside the gene matches. CDR3 loop: CAISDQGANNSPLHF. The CDR3 nucleotides read TGTGCCATCAGTGATCAGGGGGCCAATAATTCACCCCTCCACTTT.

V usage is TRBV7-2 and J usage is TRBJ1-2; D may be TRBD1 (5 bases). Per germline, CDR1 SGHTA and CDR2 FQGNSA. The CDR3 contains 16 residues. Trimming shortened V by 5 bases and J by 6 bases, and 22 bases separated the two germline ends. The CDR3 DNA follows: TGTGCCAGCAGCCTACTTAGGCCCCTTCGGGACGATGGCTACACCTTC. This gives the protein CASSLLRPLRDDGYTF.

The chain uses TRBV2 and TRBJ1-1; 7 positions agree with TRBD1. V lost 10 bases, J lost 5 bases, and 13 bases stayed unmatched. Germline V gene data show CDR1 as SNHLY and CDR2 as FYNNEI. The CDR3 is 14 amino acids. The DNA for the CDR3 is TGTGCCAACGCAGGGCAGGGGGGGCTAACTGAAGCTTTCTTT. Translated, it gives CANAGQGGLTEAFF.

The V and J genes are TRBV2 and TRBJ2-7; D is unresolved. Trimming shortened V by 3 bases and J by 5 bases, and 8 bases separated the two germline ends. Germline V CDR1 and CDR2: SNHLY, FYNNEI. CDR3 length: 12 residues. CDR3 protein: CASSDPGNEQYF. The CDR3 DNA reads as TGTGCCAGCAGTGACCCTGGAAACGAGCAGTACTTC.

This chain joins TRBV7-2 and TRBJ2-7; 8 bases align to TRBD1. After removal of 1 base from V and 3 bases from J, the junction contained 2 bases not matched to a gene. CDR1 and CDR2 from the germline V gene are SGHTA and FQGNSA. CDR3 length: 14 amino acids. The CDR3 is CASSLGGTGYEQYF. The DNA for the CDR3 is TGTGCCAGCAGCTTAGGAGGGACAGGCTACGAGCAGTACTTC.

Of note for this clone: This specimen includes other DNA sequences encoding the same CDR3. The chain carries TRBV6-6 and TRBJ1-5; a possible D gene is TRBD1 (5 bases). V was shortened by 5 bases and J by 4 bases, with 12 bases between the two germline ends. Germline V lookup: CDR1 MNHNY, CDR2 SVGAGI (reference sequence). This CDR3 region has 14 residues. CDR3 nucleotide sequence: TGTGCCAGCAGTCTCCTGGGGGGAAATCAGCCCCAGCATTTT. It codes for CASSLLGGNQPQHF.

The V call is TRBV15, the J call TRBJ2-3; D unresolved. The V gene lost 0 bases and the J gene lost 4 bases, with 8 bases spanning the gap. The CDR3 runs to 14 residues. Looked up from germline, CDR1 is LNHNV and CDR2 is YYDKDF (reference sequence). The CDR3 nucleotides read TGTGCCACCAGCAGAGATCCTGTAGCAGATACGCAGTATTTT. Its translation is CATSRDPVADTQYF. The whole variable domain, remainder taken from reference TRBV15 and TRBJ2-3, is DAMVIQNPRYQVTQFGKPVTLSCSQTLNHNVMYWYQQKSSQAPKLLFHYYDKDFNNEADTPDNFQSRRPNTSFCFLDIRSPGLGDTAMYLCATSRDPVADTQYFGPGTRLTVL.

The rearrangement links TRBV4-1 to TRBJ1-5; D is perhaps TRBD1 (5 bases). CDR1 is MGHRA, CDR2 YSYEKL, per germline. V lost 4 bases and J lost 1, with 11 bases in between. The CDR3 sequence is 15 residues long. The DNA of the CDR3 is TGCGCCAGCAGCCCGGGGGGAAGGAGCAATCAGCCCCAGCATTTT. This translates into CASSPGGRSNQPQHF.

Note on this clone: At one of its ends the junction is not consistent with the germline gene, which may arise from a read error. The identical CDR3 is also encoded by other nucleotide sequences in the sample. This rearrangement joins TRBV6-5 to TRBJ2-7; D tentatively reads TRBD1 or TRBD2 (5 bases each). The CDR3 runs 14 residues. In germline, CDR1 is MNHEY, CDR2 SVGAGI. The CDR3 region has the DNA TGTGCCAGCCAAAGGGGAGTCGTATCCTACGAGCAGTACTTT. Amino acid sequence: CASQRGVVSYEQYF.

This chain links TRBV5-4 with TRBJ1-6; TRBD1 matches at 8 bases. V lost 4 bases and J lost 10; bases outside the gene matches: 4. This CDR3 is 13 amino acids long. The germline V gene has CDR1 SGHNT and CDR2 YYREEE (reference sequence). CDR3 sequence: CASSQDRGSPLHF. The CDR3, as DNA: TGTGCCAGCAGCCAAGACAGGGGATCACCCCTCCACTTT.

Worth noting for this clone: The germline gene is not matched at one end of the junction; a read error may be the cause. DNA for the CDR3: TGTGCCAGCAGCCTCTCTCCCGGGACAGGGTGGCACTTC. Translated, it gives CASSLSPGTGWHF. The chain carries TRBV14 and TRBJ2-7; TRBD1 matches at 9 bases. The length of the CDR3 is 13 residues. In germline, CDR1 is SGHDN, CDR2 FVKESK. The full variable domain, with the rest looked up from reference TRBV14 and TRBJ2-7, is EAGVTQFPSHSVIEKGQTVTLRCDPISGHDNLYWYRRVMGKEIKFLLHFVKESKQDESGMPNNRFLAERTGGTYSTLKVQPAELEDSGVYFCASSLSPGTGWHFGPGTRLTVT.

Comment on this clone: Other DNA sequences within the sample encode an identical CDR3. The chain recombines TRBV5-1 with TRBJ1-5; D is possibly TRBD1 (5 bases). Germline CDR1 SGHRS, CDR2 YFSETQ. The CDR3 totals 15 residues. V lost 0 bases, J lost 4 bases, and 11 bases lay in between. In DNA, the CDR3 is TGCGCCAGCAGCTTGGATTCCGGGGGAAATCAGCCCCAGCATTTT. Its translation is CASSLDSGGNQPQHF.

This clone was seen only once. V usage is TRBV7-6 and J usage is TRBJ2-5; no definite D call. This CDR3 contains 14 residues. Trimming pared 1 base from V and 4 bases from J, leaving 10 bases between. In germline, CDR1 is SGHVS, CDR2 FNYEAQ. CDR3: CASSLDSDRETQYF. As DNA, the CDR3 is TGTGCCAGCAGCTTAGATTCGGACCGAGAGACCCAGTACTTC.

V usage is TRBV9 and J usage is TRBJ2-1; D is perhaps TRBD1 (5 bases). CDR1 and CDR2 (germline): SGDLS, YYNGEE. Trimming removed 0 bases at V and 4 bases at J, with 14 bases between. The CDR3 runs to 16 residues. In DNA form, the CDR3 reads TGTGCCAGCAGCGTAGGGGTCCTAGGGGAATACAATGAGCAGTTCTTC. Amino acid sequence: CASSVGVLGEYNEQFF. The full variable domain, with the rest looked up from reference TRBV9 and TRBJ2-1, is DSGVTQTPKHLITATGQRVTLRCSPRSGDLSVYWYQQSLDQGLQFLIQYYNGEERAKGNILERFSAQQFPDLHSELNLSSLELGDSALYFCASSVGVLGEYNEQFFGPGTRLTVL.

The J gene is TRBJ1-2, the V gene TRBV5-1, with 9 bases matching TRBD1. Germline V gene sequence: CDR1 SGHRS, CDR2 YFSETQ. The J segment lost 6 bases and the V segment lost 4 bases, leaving 4 bases of the junction unmatched. This CDR3 contains 13 residues. CDR3: CASSAGTGNGYTF. The CDR3 DNA follows: TGCGCCAGCAGCGCAGGGACAGGGAATGGCTACACCTTC.

V gene TRBV5-1 combines with J gene TRBJ1-2; a possible D gene is TRBD1 (5 bases). The germline V gene encodes CDR1 SGHRS and CDR2 YFSETQ. The CDR3 covers 15 residues. V lost 3 bases and J 2 bases, leaving 14 bases between the germline ends. The CDR3 nucleotides are TGCGCCAGCAGCTCTTCCGGGGGATCCAACTATGGCTACACCTTC. Its translation: CASSSSGGSNYGYTF.